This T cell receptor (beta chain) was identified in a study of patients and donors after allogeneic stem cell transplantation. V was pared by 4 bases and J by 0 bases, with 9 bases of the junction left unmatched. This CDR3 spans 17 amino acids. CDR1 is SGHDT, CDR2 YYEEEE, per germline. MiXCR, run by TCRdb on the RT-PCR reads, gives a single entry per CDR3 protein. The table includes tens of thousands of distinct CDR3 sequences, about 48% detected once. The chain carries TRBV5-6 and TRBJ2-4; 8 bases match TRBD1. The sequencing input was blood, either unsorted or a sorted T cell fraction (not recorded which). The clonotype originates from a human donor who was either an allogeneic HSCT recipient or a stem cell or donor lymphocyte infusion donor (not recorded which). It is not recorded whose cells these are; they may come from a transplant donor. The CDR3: CASSRTDRGLAKNIQYF. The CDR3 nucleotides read TGTGCCAGCAGCCGCACCGACAGGGGCCTAGCCAAAAACATTCAGTACTTC. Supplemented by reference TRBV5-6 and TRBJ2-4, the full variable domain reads DAGVTQSPTHLIKTRGQQVTLRCSPKSGHDTVSWYQQALGQGPQFIFQYYEEEERQRGNFPDRFSGHQFPNYSSELNVNALLLGDSALYLCASSRTDRGLAKNIQYFGAGTRLSVL.